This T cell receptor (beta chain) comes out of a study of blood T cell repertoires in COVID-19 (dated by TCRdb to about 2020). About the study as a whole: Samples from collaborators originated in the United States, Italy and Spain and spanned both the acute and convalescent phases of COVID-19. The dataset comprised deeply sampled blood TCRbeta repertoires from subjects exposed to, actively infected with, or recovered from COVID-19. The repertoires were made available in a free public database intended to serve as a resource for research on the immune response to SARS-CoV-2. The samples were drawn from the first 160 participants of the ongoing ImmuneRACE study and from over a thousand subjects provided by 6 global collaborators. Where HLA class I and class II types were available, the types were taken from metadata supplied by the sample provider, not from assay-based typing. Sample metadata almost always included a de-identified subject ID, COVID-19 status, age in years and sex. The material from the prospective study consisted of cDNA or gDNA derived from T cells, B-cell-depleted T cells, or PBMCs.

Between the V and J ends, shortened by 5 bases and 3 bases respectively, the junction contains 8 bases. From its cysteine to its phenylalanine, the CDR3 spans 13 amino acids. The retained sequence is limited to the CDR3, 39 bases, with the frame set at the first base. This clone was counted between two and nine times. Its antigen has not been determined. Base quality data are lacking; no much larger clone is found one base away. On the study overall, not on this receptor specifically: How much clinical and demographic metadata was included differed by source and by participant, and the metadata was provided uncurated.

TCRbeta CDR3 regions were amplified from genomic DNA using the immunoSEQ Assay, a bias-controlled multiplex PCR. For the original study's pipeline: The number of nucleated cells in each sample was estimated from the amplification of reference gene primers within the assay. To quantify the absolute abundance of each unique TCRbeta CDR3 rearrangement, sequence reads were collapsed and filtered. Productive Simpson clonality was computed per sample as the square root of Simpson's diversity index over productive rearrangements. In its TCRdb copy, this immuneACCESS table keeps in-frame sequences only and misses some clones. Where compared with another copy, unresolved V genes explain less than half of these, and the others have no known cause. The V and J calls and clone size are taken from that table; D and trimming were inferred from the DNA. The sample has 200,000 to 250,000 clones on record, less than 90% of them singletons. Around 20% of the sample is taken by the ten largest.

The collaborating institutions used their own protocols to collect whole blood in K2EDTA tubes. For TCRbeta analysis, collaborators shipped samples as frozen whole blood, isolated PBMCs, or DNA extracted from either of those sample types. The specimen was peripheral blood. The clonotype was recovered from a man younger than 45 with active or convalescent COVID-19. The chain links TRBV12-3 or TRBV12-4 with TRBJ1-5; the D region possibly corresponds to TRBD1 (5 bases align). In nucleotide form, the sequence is TGTGCCAGCAGTCGACAGCACAATCAGCCCCAGCATTTT. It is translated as CASSRQHNQPQHF.